Presented here are 13 T cell receptor beta chains from one specimen sequenced in a study of identical twins (dated by TCRdb to the mid-2010s). Libraries were made using 5' RACE. The sequencing machine was an Illumina HiSeq 2000. TCRdb itself trimmed the public reads at Q25 with fastp, ran MiXCR and retained productive beta chains. Rows are unified per CDR3 protein, each entry keeping the most common DNA and genes. The sample table lists hundreds of thousands of distinct CDR3 sequences, roughly 6% of them with a count of one. The ten largest clonotypes hold 1.5% to 2% of the sample. The sequencing sample was made of naive T cells sorted from blood. What this sample's cell subset or site label stands for: cells isolated with a human naive T-cell isolation kit. The receptor source for this set is a young man in good health.

The chain carries TRBV3-1 and TRBJ2-1, with a possible D match to TRBD2 (5 bases). This CDR3 spans 14 amino acids. V dropped 5 bases and J dropped 4 bases, with 12 bases sitting between them. CDR1 is LGHDT, CDR2 YNNKEL, per germline (reference sequence). The chain's CDR3 is CASSYGGLYNEQFF. CDR3 DNA: TGTGCCAGCAGCTATGGAGGTCTTTACAATGAGCAGTTCTTC.

The sample holds many counts of this clonotype. V and J are TRBV5-1 and TRBJ1-1; possibly TRBD1 for D (5 bases). The length of the CDR3 is 13 residues. V lost 2 bases to trimming and J lost 6 bases, with 11 bases between them. CDR1 is SGHRS, CDR2 YFSETQ, per germline. CDR3 sequence (DNA): TGCGCCAGCAGCTTCATAGGGGAGTCTGAAGCTTTCTTT. The encoded protein is CASSFIGESEAFF.

This rearrangement joins TRBV11-2 to TRBJ2-6; the match to TRBD2 covers 7 bases. With V trimmed by 8 bases and J by 1 base, 14 bases remained unmatched. Germline CDR1 SGHAT, CDR2 FQNNGV. The CDR3 is 18 amino acids. CDR3 residues: CASGGGDPYKSGANVLTF. In nucleotides, the CDR3 is TGTGCCAGCGGGGGAGGGGATCCCTATAAATCTGGGGCCAACGTCCTGACTTTC.

This clonotype was recorded at least ten times. The gene calls are TRBV29-1 and TRBJ2-1; 13 nucleotides align to TRBD2. The CDR3 totals 17 residues. Unmatched junction bases numbered 9, after V lost 3 bases and J lost 4 bases. CDR1 and CDR2 from the germline V gene are SQVTM and ANQGSEA. The DNA for the CDR3 is TGCAGCGTTGAGGGCCGGACTAGCGGGAGTAAATACAATGAGCAGTTCTTC. This translates into CSVEGRTSGSKYNEQFF.

This clonotype was recorded many times. J is TRBJ2-1 and V is TRBV6-1; 13 nucleotides agree with TRBD2. Germline V lookup: CDR1 MNHNS, CDR2 SASEGT. V dropped 4 bases and J dropped 5; count of bases not matched to a gene: 5. The CDR3 runs to 16 residues. The CDR3 DNA reads TGTGCCAGCAGTGCCTGGACTAGCGGGGGCAACAATGAGCAGTTCTTC. Translated: CASSAWTSGGNNEQFF.

This clonotype was detected a few times. V and J are TRBV7-9 and TRBJ2-4, with 8 bases identical to TRBD2. Germline V gene data show CDR1 as SEHNR and CDR2 as FQNEAQ (reference sequence). The CDR3 sequence is 16 residues long. V lost 4 bases to trimming and J lost 3 bases; unmatched junction nucleotides: 8. CDR3 residues: CASSSGGAQDKNIQYF. The CDR3 nucleotides read TGTGCCAGCAGCTCCGGGGGGGCGCAAGACAAAAACATTCAGTACTTC.

This clonotype was detected only a few times. The CDR3 sequence: CASSLLGTSGTSSYEQYF. CDR3 coding DNA: TGTGCCAGCAGCTTATTGGGGACTAGCGGGACGAGCTCCTACGAGCAGTACTTC. The V and J genes are TRBV13 and TRBJ2-7; 13 nucleotides agree with TRBD2. V lost 2 bases to trimming and J lost 0 bases; unmatched junction nucleotides: 7. Per the germline V gene, CDR1 is PRHDT and CDR2 is FYEKMQ (reference sequence). CDR3 length equals 18 residues.

This clonotype came up many times. J is TRBJ2-7 and V is TRBV27; D is uncertain. With 10 bases removed from V and 12 bases from J, the gap between germline ends came to 16 bases. CDR1 is MNHEY, CDR2 SMNVEV, per germline (reference sequence). The CDR3 length is 10 residues. CDR3 loop: CATVTFFSYV. In DNA, the CDR3 is TGTGCCACCGTGACCTTTTTTTCGTACGTC.

This clonotype showed up many times. The chain uses TRBV6-6 and TRBJ1-1; maybe TRBD1 (5 bases). CDR1 and CDR2 (germline): MNHNY, SVGAGI (reference sequence). The V end lost 6 bases, the J end lost 8 bases, and 16 bases lay between the germline ends. This CDR3 comprises 13 residues. This CDR3 reads CASSLGRQREAFF. CDR3 DNA sequence: TGTGCCAGCAGCCTAGGAAGACAGAGGGAAGCTTTCTTT.

There are a few counts of this clonotype. The rearrangement links TRBV12-3 or TRBV12-4 to TRBJ2-1, with 8 bases that match TRBD2. V was pared by 6 bases and J by 2 bases, with 12 bases of the junction left unmatched. The CDR3 consists of 17 residues. The CDR3 here is CASSFFTRTSTYNEQFF. CDR3 sequence (DNA): TGTGCCAGCAGCTTTTTCACGAGGACTAGCACCTACAATGAGCAGTTCTTC.

Many counts were recorded for this clonotype. The chain couples TRBV12-3 or TRBV12-4 to TRBJ2-3; unclear D gene. The V gene lost 3 bases and the J gene lost 6 bases, with 13 bases spanning the gap. The CDR3 is 14 residues long. CDR3 nucleotide sequence: TGTGCCAGCAGTTTGTCCCCAAAAGGTGATACGCAGTATTTT. Translating gives CASSLSPKGDTQYF.

At least ten counts were recorded for this clonotype. The chain is built from TRBV21-1 and TRBJ1-2. TRBV21-1 constitutes a pseudogene. This CDR3 region has 15 residues. The CDR3 DNA reads as TGTGCCAGCAGCACCTCCGTACGCCAAAACTATGGCTACACCTTC. Protein: CASSTSVRQNYGYTF.

This clonotype was observed many times. This sequence joins TRBV29-1 and TRBJ1-2; TRBD1 aligns across 7 bases. The CDR3 is 15 amino acids. V lost 6 bases to trimming and J lost 3 bases; unmatched junction nucleotides: 13. Germline V gene sequence: CDR1 SQVTM, CDR2 ANQGSEA. The CDR3 bases are TGCAGCGTCCCACGGACAGGCGAAACCTACTATGGCTACACCTTC. It is translated as CSVPRTGETYYGYTF. Combining the CDR3 with reference TRBV29-1 and TRBJ1-2 gives the whole variable domain SAVISQKPSRDICQRGTSLTIQCQVDSQVTMMFWYRQQPGQSLTLIATANQGSEATYESGFVIDKFPISRPNLTFSTLTVSNMSPEDSSIYLCSVPRTGETYYGYTFGSGTRLTVV.